Listed here are 3 T cell receptor beta chains from one sample, sequenced in a study of low-dose radiotherapy and immunotherapy resistance in tumors. The time point here: before trial treatment. cDNA synthesis used a TRAV/TRBV-specific primer set for both chains. Amplification of TCRs used a constant-region primer and V-primer adapter for approximately 18 PCR cycles. TCRdb called the reads again in MiXCR, with one record for every CDR3 protein. The data show some 60,000 distinct CDR3 sequences, 26% seen once. The sequenced sample was PBMCs, obtained before treatment. The receptor source for this set is a male donor with rectosigmoid adenocarcinoma.

This clonotype showed up just a few times. The rearrangement uses TRBV4-3 and TRBJ2-7, with D hard to call. V was trimmed by 4 bases and J by 5 bases, leaving 12 bases between them. This CDR3 has 13 amino acids. CDR1 LGHNA and CDR2 YSLEER come from the germline V gene. The CDR3 sequence: CASSLGSVDEQYF. DNA for the CDR3: TGCGCCAGCAGCCTCGGGTCTGTCGACGAGCAGTACTTC.

The chain carries TRBV6-1 and TRBJ2-1; D gene ambiguous. This CDR3 is 13 amino acids long. V was cut by 7 bases and J by 0 bases, with 7 bases left in between. Germline V lookup: CDR1 MNHNS, CDR2 SASEGT. The CDR3 is CASTPASYNEQFF. The CDR3, as DNA: TGTGCCAGCACCCCAGCCTCCTACAATGAGCAGTTCTTC.

The chain joins TRBV28 to TRBJ2-3, with 14 bases fitting TRBD2. The CDR3 spans 14 residues. The V gene's germline CDR1 is MDHEN and CDR2 SYDVKM. The V and J ends lost 8 bases and 9 bases, in that order; junction bases with no gene match: 7. In DNA form, the CDR3 reads TGTGCCAGCCGAGGACTAGCGGGAGGACAAACGCAGTATTTT. Amino acid sequence: CASRGLAGGQTQYF.